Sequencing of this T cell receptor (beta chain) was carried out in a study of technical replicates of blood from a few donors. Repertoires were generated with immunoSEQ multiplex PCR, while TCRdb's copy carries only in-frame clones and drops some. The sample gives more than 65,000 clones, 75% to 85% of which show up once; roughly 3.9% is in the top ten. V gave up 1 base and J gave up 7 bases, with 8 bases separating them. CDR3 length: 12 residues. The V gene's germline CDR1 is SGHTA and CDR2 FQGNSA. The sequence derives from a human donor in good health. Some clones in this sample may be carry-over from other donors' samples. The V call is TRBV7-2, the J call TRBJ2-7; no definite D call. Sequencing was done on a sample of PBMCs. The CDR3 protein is CASSLDSGEQYF. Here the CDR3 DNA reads TGTGCCAGCAGCTTAGACAGTGGAGAGCAGTACTTC.